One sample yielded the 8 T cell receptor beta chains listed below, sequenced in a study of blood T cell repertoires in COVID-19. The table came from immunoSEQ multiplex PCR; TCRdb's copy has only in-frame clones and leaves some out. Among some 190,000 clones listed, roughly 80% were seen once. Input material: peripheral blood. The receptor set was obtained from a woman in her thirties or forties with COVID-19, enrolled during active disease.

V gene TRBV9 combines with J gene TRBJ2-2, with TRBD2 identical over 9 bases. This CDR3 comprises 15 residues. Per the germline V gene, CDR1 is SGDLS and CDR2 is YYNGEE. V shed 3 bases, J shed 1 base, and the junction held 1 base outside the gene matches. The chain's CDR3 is CASSGLAVNTGELFF. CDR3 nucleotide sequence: TGTGCCAGCAGCGGACTAGCGGTGAACACCGGGGAGCTGTTTTTT.

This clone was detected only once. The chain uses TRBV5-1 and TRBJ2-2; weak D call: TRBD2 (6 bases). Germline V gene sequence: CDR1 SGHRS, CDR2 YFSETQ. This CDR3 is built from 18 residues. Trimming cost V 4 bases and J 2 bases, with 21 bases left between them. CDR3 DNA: TGCGCCAGCAGCCCCCGACTGTGGGAGGTTTCAAACACCGGGGAGCTGTTTTTT. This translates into CASSPRLWEVSNTGELFF.

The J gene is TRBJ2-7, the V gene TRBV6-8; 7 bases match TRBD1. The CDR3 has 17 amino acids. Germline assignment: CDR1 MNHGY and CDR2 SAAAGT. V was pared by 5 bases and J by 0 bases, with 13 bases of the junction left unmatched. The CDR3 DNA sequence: TGTGCCAGCAGTCCCCGACCGGACAGGAGAAGCTCCTACGAGCAGTACTTC. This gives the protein CASSPRPDRRSSYEQYF.

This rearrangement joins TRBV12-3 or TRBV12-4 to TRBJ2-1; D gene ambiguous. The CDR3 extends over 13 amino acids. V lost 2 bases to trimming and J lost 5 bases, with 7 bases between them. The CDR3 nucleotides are TGTGCCAGCAGTTTATTTGAGAACAATGAGCAGTTCTTC. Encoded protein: CASSLFENNEQFF.

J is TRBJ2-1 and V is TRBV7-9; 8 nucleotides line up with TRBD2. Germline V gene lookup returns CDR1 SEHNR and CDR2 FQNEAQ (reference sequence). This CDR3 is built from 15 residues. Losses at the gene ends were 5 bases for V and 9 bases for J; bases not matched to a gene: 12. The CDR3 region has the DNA TGTGCCAGCAGCGGAGGCCAGCGGGGGTACGTTGAGCAGTTCTTC. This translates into CASSGGQRGYVEQFF. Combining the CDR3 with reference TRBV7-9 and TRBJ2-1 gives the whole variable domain DTGVSQNPRHKITKRGQNVTFRCDPISEHNRLYWYRQTLGQGPEFLTYFQNEAQLEKSRLLSDRFSAERPKGSFSTLEIQRTEQGDSAMYLCASSGGQRGYVEQFFGPGTRLTVL.

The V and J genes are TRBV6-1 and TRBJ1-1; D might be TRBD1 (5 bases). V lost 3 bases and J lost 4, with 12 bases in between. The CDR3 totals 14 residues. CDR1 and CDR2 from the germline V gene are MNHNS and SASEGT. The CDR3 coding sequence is TGTGCCAGCAGTGACGGGGGGGGGAGCACTGAAGCTTTCTTT. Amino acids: CASSDGGGSTEAFF.

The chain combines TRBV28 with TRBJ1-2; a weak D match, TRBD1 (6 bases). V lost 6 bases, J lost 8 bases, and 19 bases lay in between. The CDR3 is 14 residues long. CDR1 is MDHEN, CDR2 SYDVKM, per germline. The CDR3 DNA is TGTGCCAGCAGGTCGGGACAACCCCCGGGAGGCTACACCTTC. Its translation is CASRSGQPPGGYTF.

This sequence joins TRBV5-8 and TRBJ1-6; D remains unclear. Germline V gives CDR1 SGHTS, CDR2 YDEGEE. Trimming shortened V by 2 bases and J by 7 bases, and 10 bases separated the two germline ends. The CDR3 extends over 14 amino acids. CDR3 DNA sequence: TGTGCCAGCAGCTTCGGGGTTGCAAATTCACCCCTCCACTTT. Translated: CASSFGVANSPLHF. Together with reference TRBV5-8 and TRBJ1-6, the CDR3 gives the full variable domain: EAGVTQSPTHLIKTRGQQATLRCSPISGHTSVYWYQQALGLGLQFLLWYDEGEERNRGNFPPRFSGRQFPNYSSELNVNALELEDSALYLCASSFGVANSPLHFGNGTRLTVT.